Sequencing of this T cell receptor (beta chain) was carried out in a study of blood T cells in healthy people across ages. The study's findings and limits: Older age went with lower TCR beta diversity per million T cells, in a roughly linear way. No conclusive comparison of naive versus antigen-experienced cells was possible with unsorted PBMCs.

For the second PCR, which ran for about 6 to 12 cycles, a sample-barcoded 5' primer and a J-beta primer mix were used. Each CDR3 protein is one row after TCRdb ran MiXCR on the 5' RACE reads. The data contain over 1,500,000 distinct CDR3 sequences, around 48% of them singletons. The germline CDR1 and CDR2 sequences are MNHEY and SVGEGT. The ends were cut back, 1 base at V and 0 bases at J, with 7 bases in the middle. The CDR3 has 15 residues. In the case of this clonotype: Antigen specificity is unknown.

The J gene is TRBJ2-1, the V gene TRBV6-2 or TRBV6-3; D call uncertain. The specimen was blood. The receptor comes from a woman aged 40 to 50 in good health. The CDR3 DNA reads as TGTGCCAGCAGTTACTTGAAGAGCTCCTACAATGAGCAGTTCTTC. Its protein product is CASSYLKSSYNEQFF.